This note documents a single T cell receptor beta chain sequence. This clone's antigen is unknown. A read error may produce the germline difference seen at one junction end. The sample is drawn from a study of tumor and adjacent non-tumor tissue in lung cancer (dated 2018 in TCRdb). Study-wide context: The cohort included about eleven adenocarcinoma, 2 squamous cell carcinoma and 1 small cell lung cancer patients. In total, sequencing yielded over 95 million productive TCRbeta reads, which works out to an average of about 4.17 million reads per sample. Among the approximately 15 patients, ages ranged from roughly 30 to 85 years, some ten were men and 5 were women, and disease was TNM stage I to III. Using bulk TCRbeta repertoires from around 14 lung cancer patients, the study set lung tumor tissue side by side with matched distant non-tumor lung tissue. A few dozen paired specimens, one tumor and one normal lung sample per patient, were profiled by TCRbeta CDR3 sequencing. Beyond this particular receptor, the publication reports: Tumor tissue showed significantly greater TCR diversity (inverse Simpson) than normal lung tissue (about 400 vs 180, P = 0.0075, Mann-Whitney U test). TCR diversity was significantly higher in younger patients, and greater tumor TCR diversity was associated with shorter overall survival and shorter disease-free survival. The sequencing platform is not named in the methods, and unique molecular identifiers are not mentioned. A significantly larger cumulative share of the repertoire was made up by the top 100 clones in normal lung than in tumor tissue. With only about 16 patients in the cohort, the authors noted that larger samples and more detailed clinical data are needed. Peripheral blood was not sequenced, so blood TCRbeta repertoires in these lung cancer patients were not examined.

RNA was isolated from bulk unsorted tissue, and RNA quality was assessed with a NanoDrop ND-1000 and an Agilent 2100. Normal lung samples were distant non-tumor tissue taken more than 3 cm from the tumor edge. Donors were newly diagnosed lung cancer patients admitted for thoracic surgery in China between August and November 2014, without prior chemotherapy. Anyone who had undergone radiotherapy or chemotherapy before, or who had another cancer at the same time, was left out of the study. Surgical tissue pieces of roughly 1-2 cm3 were preserved in RNAlater solution and were kept at -80 degrees C until use. The library was prepared using multiplex PCR. TCRdb shows the sequencer as Illumina HiSeq 2500. TCRbeta libraries were constructed through three rounds of nested PCR with primers (Table S4) according to protocols adapted from ARM-PCR. PCR products of 200-500 bp were gel-excised and purified with the QIAquick gel extraction kit before sequencing. The authors' pipeline ran thus. Trimmomatic was used to clean the reads, FLASH was used to merge the reads into complete CDR3 sequences, and MiTCR was used to assign the reads to V(D)J germline segments. Clonal diversity was calculated as the inverse Simpson's index using VDJtools. Productive reads were defined as in-frame sequences without a premature stop codon. TCRdb applied fastp at Q25 and MiXCR to the public reads, then kept only in-frame beta chains. Each record represents a unique CDR3 protein, reported with the most common genes and DNA among its rows. The V and J calls were determined by TCRdb, not by the authors. Within this sample are some 70,000 distinct CDR3 sequences, with around two thirds of them counted one time only. Of the sample, about a quarter falls within the top ten clones.

Sequences were obtained from distant non-tumor lung tissue. This clonotype was obtained from a woman in her fifties or sixties with non-small cell lung cancer.

The DNA is TGTACCATACAACAGGGAAATGATTCACCCCTCCACTTT. It encodes CTIQQGNDSPLHF. The V and J genes are TRBV10-3 and TRBJ1-6; the D segment could be TRBD1, given 6 matching bases. In the germline V gene, CDR1 corresponds to ENHRY and CDR2 to SYGVKD. The CDR3 spans 13 residues, from the cysteine through the phenylalanine. Only the CDR3 region is kept as DNA, spanning 39 bases read in frame from base 1.